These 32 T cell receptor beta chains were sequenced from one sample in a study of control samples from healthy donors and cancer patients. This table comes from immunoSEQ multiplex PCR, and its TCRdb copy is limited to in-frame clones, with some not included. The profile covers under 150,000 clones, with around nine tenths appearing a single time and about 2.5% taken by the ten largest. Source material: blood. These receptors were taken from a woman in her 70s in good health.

Written as DNA, the CDR3 is TGTGCCAGCAGTGGAGCGACGGTGGCAATGTCCTACGAGCAGTACTTC. It translates to CASSGATVAMSYEQYF. The chain combines TRBV2 with TRBJ2-7; D gene uncertain. Between the trimmed V and J ends, which lost 4 bases and 1 base, there was a span of 17 bases. The CDR3 is made up of 16 amino acids. Germline V lookup: CDR1 SNHLY, CDR2 FYNNEI.

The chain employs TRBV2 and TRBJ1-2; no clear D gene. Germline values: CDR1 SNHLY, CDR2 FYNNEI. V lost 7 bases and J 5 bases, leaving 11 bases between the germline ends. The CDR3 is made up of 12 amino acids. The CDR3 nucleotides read TGTGCCAGCATGTCTCTGGGGTATGGCTACACCTTC. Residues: CASMSLGYGYTF.

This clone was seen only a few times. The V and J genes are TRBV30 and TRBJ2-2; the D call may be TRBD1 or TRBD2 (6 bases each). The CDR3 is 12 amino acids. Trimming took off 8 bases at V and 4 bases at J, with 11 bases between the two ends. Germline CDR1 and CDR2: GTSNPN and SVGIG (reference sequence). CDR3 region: CAEGGTTGELFF. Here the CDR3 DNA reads TGTGCCGAGGGGGGAACCACCGGGGAGCTGTTTTTT.

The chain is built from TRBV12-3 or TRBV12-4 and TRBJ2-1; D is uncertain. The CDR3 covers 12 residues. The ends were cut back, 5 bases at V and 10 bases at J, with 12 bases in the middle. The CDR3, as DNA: TGTGCCAGCAGTCAACCAGCGCGGGAGCAGTTCTTC. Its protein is CASSQPAREQFF.

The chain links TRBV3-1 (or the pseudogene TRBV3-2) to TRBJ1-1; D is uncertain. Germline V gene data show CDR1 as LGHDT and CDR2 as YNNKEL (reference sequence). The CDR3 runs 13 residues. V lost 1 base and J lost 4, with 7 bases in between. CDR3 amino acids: CASSQGLGTEAFF. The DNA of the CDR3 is TGTGCCAGCAGCCAAGGGCTGGGCACTGAAGCTTTCTTT.

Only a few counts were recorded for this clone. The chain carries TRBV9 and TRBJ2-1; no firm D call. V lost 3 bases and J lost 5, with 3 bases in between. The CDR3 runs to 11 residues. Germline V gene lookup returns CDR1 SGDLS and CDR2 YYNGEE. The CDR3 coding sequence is TGTGCCAGCAGCGACAACAATGAGCAGTTCTTC. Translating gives CASSDNNEQFF.

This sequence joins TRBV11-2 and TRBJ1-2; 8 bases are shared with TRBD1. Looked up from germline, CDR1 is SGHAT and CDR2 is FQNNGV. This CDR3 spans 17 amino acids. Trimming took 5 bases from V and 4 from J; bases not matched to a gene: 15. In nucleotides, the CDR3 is TGTGCCAGCAGCCGCCTCAAAACGGGACAGGCATCCTATGGCTACACCTTC. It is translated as CASSRLKTGQASYGYTF. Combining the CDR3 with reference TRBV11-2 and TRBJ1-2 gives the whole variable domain EAGVAQSPRYKIIEKRQSVAFWCNPISGHATLYWYQQILGQGPKLLIQFQNNGVVDDSQLPKDRFSAERLKGVDSTLKIQPAKLEDSAVYLCASSRLKTGQASYGYTFGSGTRLTVV.

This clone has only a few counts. CDR3 protein: CASSQTTDQPQHF. In DNA form, the CDR3 reads TGCGCCAGCAGCCAAACGACGGATCAGCCCCAGCATTTT. V gene TRBV5-1 combines with J gene TRBJ1-5; the D is unclear. Between the trimmed V and J ends, which lost 4 bases and 5 bases, there was a span of 10 bases. This CDR3 is 13 amino acids long. Germline assignment: CDR1 SGHRS and CDR2 YFSETQ. Variable domain in full (rest from reference TRBV5-1 and TRBJ1-5): KAGVTQTPRYLIKTRGQQVTLSCSPISGHRSVSWYQQTPGQGLQFLFEYFSETQRNKGNFPGRFSGRQFSNSRSEMNVSTLELGDSALYLCASSQTTDQPQHFGDGTRLSIL.

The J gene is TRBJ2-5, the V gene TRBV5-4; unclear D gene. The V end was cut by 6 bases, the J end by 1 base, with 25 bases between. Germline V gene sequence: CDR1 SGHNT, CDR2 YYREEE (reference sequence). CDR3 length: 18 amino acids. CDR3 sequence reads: CASTNGPRTQLIQETQYF. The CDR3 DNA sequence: TGTGCCAGCACCAATGGCCCCAGGACGCAACTTATCCAAGAGACCCAGTACTTC.

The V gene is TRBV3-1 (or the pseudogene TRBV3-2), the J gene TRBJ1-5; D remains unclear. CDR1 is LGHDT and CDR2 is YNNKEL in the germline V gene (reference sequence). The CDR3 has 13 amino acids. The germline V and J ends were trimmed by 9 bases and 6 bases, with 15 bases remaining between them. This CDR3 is CASSGMRGQPQHF. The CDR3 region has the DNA TGTGCCAGTAGCGGTATGCGGGGTCAGCCCCAGCATTTT.

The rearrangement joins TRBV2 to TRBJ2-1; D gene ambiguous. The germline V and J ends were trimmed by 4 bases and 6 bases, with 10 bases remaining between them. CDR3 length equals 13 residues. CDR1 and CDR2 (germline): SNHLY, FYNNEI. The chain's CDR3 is CASSVTKINEQFF. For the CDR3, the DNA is TGTGCCAGCAGTGTAACTAAAATCAATGAGCAGTTCTTC.

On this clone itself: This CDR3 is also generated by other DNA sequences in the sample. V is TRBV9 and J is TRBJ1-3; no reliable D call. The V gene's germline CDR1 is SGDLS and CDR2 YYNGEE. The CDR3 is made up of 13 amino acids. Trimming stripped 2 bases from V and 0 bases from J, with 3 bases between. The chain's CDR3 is CASSVGSGNTIYF. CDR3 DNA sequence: TGTGCCAGCAGCGTGGGCTCTGGAAACACCATATATTTT.

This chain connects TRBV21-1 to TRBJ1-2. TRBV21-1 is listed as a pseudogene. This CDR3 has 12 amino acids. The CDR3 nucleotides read TGTGCCAGCAGCAATTTGGGCTATGGCTACACCTTC. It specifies CASSNLGYGYTF.

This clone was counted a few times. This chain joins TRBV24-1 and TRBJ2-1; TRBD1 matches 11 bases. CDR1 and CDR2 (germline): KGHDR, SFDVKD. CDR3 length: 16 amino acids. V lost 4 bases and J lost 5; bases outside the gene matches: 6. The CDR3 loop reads CATSDPPGQGDNEQFF. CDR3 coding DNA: TGTGCCACCAGTGACCCCCCGGGACAGGGGGACAATGAGCAGTTCTTC.

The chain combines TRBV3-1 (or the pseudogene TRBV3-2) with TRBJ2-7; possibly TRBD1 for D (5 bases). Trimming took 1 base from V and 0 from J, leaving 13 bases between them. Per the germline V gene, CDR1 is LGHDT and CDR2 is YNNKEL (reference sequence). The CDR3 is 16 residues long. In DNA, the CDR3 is TGTGCCAGCAGCCAAGTTAACAGGCCAAACTCCTACGAGCAGTACTTC. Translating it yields CASSQVNRPNSYEQYF.

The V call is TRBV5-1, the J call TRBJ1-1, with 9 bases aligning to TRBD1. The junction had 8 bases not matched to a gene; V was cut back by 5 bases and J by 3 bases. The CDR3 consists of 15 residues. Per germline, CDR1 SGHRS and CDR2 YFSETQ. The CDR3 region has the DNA TGCGCCAGCAGATTACAGGGGGCGCCGGACACTGAAGCTTTCTTT. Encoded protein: CASRLQGAPDTEAFF.

CDR3 region: CASSLEGLQRRGTGELFF. The CDR3 region has the DNA TGTGCCAGCAGCTTGGAGGGACTCCAGAGAAGGGGCACCGGGGAGCTGTTTTTT. The J gene is TRBJ2-2, the V gene TRBV5-6; possible D gene TRBD2, 6 bases. The CDR3 is 18 residues long. Trimming left V 0 bases short and J 4 bases short, with 19 bases between. The V gene's germline CDR1 is SGHDT and CDR2 YYEEEE.

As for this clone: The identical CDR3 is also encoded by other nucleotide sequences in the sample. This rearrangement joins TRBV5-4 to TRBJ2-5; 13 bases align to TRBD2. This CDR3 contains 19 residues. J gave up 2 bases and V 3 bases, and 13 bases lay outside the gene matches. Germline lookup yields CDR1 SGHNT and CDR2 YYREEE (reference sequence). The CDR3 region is CASSSGTSGASFRQETQYF. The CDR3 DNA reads TGTGCCAGCAGCTCTGGGACTAGCGGGGCATCTTTTCGACAAGAGACCCAGTACTTC. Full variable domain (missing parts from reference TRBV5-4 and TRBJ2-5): ETGVTQSPTHLIKTRGQQVTLRCSSQSGHNTVSWYQQALGQGPQFIFQYYREEENGRGNFPPRFSGLQFPNYSSELNVNALELDDSALYLCASSSGTSGASFRQETQYFGPGTRLLVL.

CDR3 protein: CASSWGGGPGQPQHF. The CDR3 DNA sequence: TGTGCCAGCAGTTGGGGCGGAGGGCCCGGGCAGCCCCAGCATTTT. This chain links TRBV6-2 or TRBV6-3 with TRBJ1-5; a weak D match, TRBD1 (5 bases). CDR3 length: 15 residues. Germline V gene lookup returns CDR1 MNHEY and CDR2 SVGEGT. The V and J ends lost 4 bases and 7 bases respectively, with 17 bases between them.

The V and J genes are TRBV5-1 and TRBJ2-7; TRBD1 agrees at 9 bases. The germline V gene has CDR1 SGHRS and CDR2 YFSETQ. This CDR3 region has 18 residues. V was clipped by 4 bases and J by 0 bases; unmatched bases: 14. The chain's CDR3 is CASSTFGTGLEPSYEQYF. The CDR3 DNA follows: TGCGCCAGCAGCACCTTCGGGACAGGGCTCGAGCCCTCCTACGAGCAGTACTTC.

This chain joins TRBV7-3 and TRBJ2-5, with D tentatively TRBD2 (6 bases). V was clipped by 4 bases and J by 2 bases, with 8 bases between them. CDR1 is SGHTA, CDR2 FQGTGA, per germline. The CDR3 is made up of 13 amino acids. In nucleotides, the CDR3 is TGTGCCAGCAGCTCGGGAGTACAAGAGACCCAGTACTTC. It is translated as CASSSGVQETQYF.

The CDR3 loop is CASLIQGGEQYF. CDR3 nucleotides: TGTGCCAGCCTAATACAGGGAGGCGAGCAGTACTTC. The V call is TRBV2, the J call TRBJ2-7, with D perhaps matching TRBD1 or TRBD2 (6 bases each). Germline lookup yields CDR1 SNHLY and CDR2 FYNNEI. V was cut by 8 bases and J by 6 bases, with 14 bases left in between. The CDR3 is 12 amino acids.

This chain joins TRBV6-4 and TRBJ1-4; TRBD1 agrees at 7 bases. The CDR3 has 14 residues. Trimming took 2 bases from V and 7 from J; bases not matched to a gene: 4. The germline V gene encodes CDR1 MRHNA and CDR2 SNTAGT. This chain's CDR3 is CASSDQGDSEKLFF. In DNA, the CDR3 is TGTGCCAGCAGTGACCAAGGGGACAGTGAAAAACTGTTTTTT.

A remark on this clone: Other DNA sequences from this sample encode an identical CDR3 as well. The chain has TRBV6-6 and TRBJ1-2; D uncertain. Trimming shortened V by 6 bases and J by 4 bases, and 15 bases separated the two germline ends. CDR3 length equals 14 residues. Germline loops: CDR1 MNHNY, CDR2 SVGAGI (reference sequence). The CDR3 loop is CASSPNRDRYGYTF. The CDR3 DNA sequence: TGTGCCAGCAGCCCCAATCGGGATCGCTATGGCTACACCTTC.

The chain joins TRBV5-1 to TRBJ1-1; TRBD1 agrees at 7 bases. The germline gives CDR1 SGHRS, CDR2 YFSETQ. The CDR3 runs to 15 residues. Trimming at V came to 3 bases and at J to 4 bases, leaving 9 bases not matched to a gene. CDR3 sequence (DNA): TGCGCCAGCAGCTACAGACAGGGTGTAAGCACTGAAGCTTTCTTT. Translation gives CASSYRQGVSTEAFF.

This CDR3 is CASITGVSSPLHF. The CDR3 DNA reads TGTGCCAGCATAACCGGAGTGAGTTCACCCCTCCACTTT. V and J are TRBV2 and TRBJ1-6; no reliable D call. Germline lookup yields CDR1 SNHLY and CDR2 FYNNEI. Trimming shortened V by 7 bases and J by 9 bases, and 13 bases separated the two germline ends. This CDR3 spans 13 amino acids.

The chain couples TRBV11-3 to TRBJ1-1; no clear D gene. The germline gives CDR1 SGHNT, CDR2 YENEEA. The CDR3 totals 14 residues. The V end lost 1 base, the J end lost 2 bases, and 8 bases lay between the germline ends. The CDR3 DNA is TGTGCCAGCAGCTTAGGTCTGGGTAACACTGAAGCTTTCTTT. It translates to CASSLGLGNTEAFF. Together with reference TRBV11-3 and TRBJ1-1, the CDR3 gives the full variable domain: EAGVVQSPRYKIIEKKQPVAFWCNPISGHNTLYWYLQNLGQGPELLIRYENEEAVDDSQLPKDRFSAERLKGVDSTLKIQPAELGDSAVYLCASSLGLGNTEAFFGQGTRLTVV.

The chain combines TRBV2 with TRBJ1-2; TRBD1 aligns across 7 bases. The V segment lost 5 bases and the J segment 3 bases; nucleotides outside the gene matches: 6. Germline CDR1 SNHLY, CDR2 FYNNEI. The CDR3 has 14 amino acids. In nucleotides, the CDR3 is TGTGCCAGCAGTTCAACGGGACAGCACTATGGCTACACCTTC. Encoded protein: CASSSTGQHYGYTF.

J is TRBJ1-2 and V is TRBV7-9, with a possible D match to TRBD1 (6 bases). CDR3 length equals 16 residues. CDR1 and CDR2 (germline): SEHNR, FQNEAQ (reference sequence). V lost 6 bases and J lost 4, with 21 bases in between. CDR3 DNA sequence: TGTGCCAGCAGACCCCCCAACGGGGGCGTTGGCTATGGCTACACCTTC. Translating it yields CASRPPNGGVGYGYTF.

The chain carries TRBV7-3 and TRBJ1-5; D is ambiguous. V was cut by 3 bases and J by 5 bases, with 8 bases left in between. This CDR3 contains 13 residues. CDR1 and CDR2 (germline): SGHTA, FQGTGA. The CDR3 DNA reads TGTGCCAGCAGCTTGAGTATATATCAGCCCCAGCATTTT. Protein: CASSLSIYQPQHF.

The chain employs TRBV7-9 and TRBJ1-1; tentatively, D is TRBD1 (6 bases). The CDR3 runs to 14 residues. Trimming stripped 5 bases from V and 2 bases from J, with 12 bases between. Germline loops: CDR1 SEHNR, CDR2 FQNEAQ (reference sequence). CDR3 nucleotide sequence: TGTGCCAGCAGCGTCACACAGGGTAACACTGAAGCTTTCTTT. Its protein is CASSVTQGNTEAFF.

Here the CDR3 reads CATKEDRGFGGYTF. The CDR3 DNA reads TGTGCCACCAAGGAGGACAGGGGGTTCGGTGGCTACACCTTC. The chain links TRBV7-3 to TRBJ1-2, with 10 bases identical to TRBD1. V trimming: 10 bases; J trimming: 7 bases; junction bases outside the gene matches: 12. Germline V lookup: CDR1 SGHTA, CDR2 FQGTGA. The CDR3 totals 14 residues.